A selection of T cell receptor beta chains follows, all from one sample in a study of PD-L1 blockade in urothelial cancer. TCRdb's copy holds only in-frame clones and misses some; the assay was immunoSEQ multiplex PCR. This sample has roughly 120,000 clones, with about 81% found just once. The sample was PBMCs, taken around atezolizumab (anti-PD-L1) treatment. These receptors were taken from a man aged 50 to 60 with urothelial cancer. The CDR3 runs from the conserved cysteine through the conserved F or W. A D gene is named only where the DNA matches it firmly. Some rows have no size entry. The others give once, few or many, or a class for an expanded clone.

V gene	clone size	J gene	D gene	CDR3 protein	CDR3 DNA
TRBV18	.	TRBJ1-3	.	CASSEQQGRNTIYF	TGTGCCAGCTCCGAACAACAGGGTAGAAACACCATATATTTT
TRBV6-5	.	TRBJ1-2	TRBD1	CASSYGADRGRSGYTF	TGTGCCAGCAGTTACGGGGCGGACAGGGGGAGGTCAGGCTACACCTTC
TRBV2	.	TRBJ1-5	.	CASRRTVLNNQPQHF	TGTGCCAGCAGACGGACAGTCTTGAACAATCAGCCCCAGCATTTT
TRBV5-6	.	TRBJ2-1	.	CASSLVGASSYNEQFF	TGTGCCAGCAGCTTGGTGGGGGCCAGCTCCTACAATGAGCAGTTCTTC
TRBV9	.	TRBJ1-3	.	CASSVGPGAGNTIYF	TGTGCCAGCAGCGTAGGACCGGGAGCGGGAAACACCATATATTTT
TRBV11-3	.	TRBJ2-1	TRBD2	CASSSSGRTPNEQFF	TGTGCCAGCAGCTCCAGCGGGAGAACCCCCAATGAGCAGTTCTTC
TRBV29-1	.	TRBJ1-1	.	CSVETVTEAFF	TGCAGCGTTGAGACAGTAACTGAAGCTTTCTTT
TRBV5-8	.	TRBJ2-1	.	CASSPHNEQFF	TGTGCCAGCAGCCCTCACAATGAGCAGTTCTTC
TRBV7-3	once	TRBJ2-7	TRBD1	CASSQVGQSEQYF	TGTGCCAGCAGCCAGGTGGGACAGAGCGAGCAGTACTTC
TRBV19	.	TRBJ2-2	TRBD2	CASRETSGSVAGELFF	TGTGCCAGTAGGGAGACTAGCGGGAGTGTCGCCGGGGAGCTGTTTTTT
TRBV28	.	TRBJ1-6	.	CASSVVGGEGVGSPLHF	TGTGCCAGCAGTGTCGTGGGGGGGGAGGGTGTAGGATCACCCCTCCACTTT
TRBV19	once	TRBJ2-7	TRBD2	CASSISGIKPTYEQYF	TGTGCCAGTAGTATAAGCGGGATCAAACCTACCTACGAGCAGTACTTC
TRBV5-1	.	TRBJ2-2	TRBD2	CASGLAGVTTGELFF	TGCGCCAGCGGACTAGCGGGAGTAACCACCGGGGAGCTGTTTTTT
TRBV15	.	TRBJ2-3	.	CATSRDSRTDTQYF	TGTGCCACCAGCAGAGATAGCCGCACAGATACGCAGTATTTT
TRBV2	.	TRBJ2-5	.	CASSVRRAQETQYF	TGTGCCAGCAGTGTTCGGAGGGCCCAAGAGACCCAGTACTTC
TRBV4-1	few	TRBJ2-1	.	CASSRSSRDYNEQFF	TGCGCCAGCAGCCGGTCGTCCCGGGACTACAATGAGCAGTTCTTC
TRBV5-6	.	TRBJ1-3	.	CASSQTVSGNTIYF	TGTGCCAGCAGTCAGACAGTCTCTGGAAACACCATATATTTT
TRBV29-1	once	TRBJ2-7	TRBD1	CSARDRVEQYF	TGCAGCGCCCGGGACAGGGTCGAGCAGTACTTC
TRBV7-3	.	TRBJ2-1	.	CASYPISRGNGREQFF	TGTGCCAGCTACCCCATCTCTCGAGGGAATGGCAGGGAGCAGTTCTTC
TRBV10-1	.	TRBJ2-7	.	CASSAAYEQYF	TGCGCCAGCAGTGCCGCCTACGAGCAGTACTTC
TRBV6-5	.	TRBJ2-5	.	CASSFAGETQYF	TGTGCCAGCAGTTTCGCGGGGGAGACCCAGTACTTC
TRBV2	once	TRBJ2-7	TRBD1	CASSADRSIYEQYF	TGTGCCAGCAGCGCGGACAGGAGTATTTACGAGCAGTACTTC
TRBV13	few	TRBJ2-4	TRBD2	CASSLIAGAGDIQYF	TGTGCCAGCAGCCTCATAGCGGGAGCGGGTGACATTCAGTACTTC
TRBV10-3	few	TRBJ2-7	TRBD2	CAITREGNRDEQYF	TGTGCCATCACCCGGGAGGGCAACCGGGACGAGCAGTACTTC
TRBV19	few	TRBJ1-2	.	CASSIDLRQIVNYGYTF	TGTGCCAGTAGTATAGATCTGAGACAGATCGTTAACTATGGCTACACCTTC
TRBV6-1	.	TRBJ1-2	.	CASGETANYGYTF	TGTGCCAGCGGTGAGACAGCCAACTATGGCTACACCTTC
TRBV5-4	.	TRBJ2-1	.	CASSGGNEQFF	TGTGCCAGCAGCGGGGGGAATGAGCAGTTCTTC
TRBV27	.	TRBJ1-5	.	CASSQGRGGNQPQHF	TGTGCCAGCAGCCAGGGCAGGGGTGGCAATCAGCCCCAGCATTTT
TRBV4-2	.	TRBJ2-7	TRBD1	CASSQDAKGQGSYEQYF	TGTGCCAGCAGCCAAGATGCTAAGGGACAGGGGTCCTACGAGCAGTACTTC
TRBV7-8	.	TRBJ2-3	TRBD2	CASSLAGGSTDTQYF	TGTGCCAGCAGCTTAGCGGGAGGGTCCACAGATACGCAGTATTTT
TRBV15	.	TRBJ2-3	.	CATSRTTGGLMSDTQYF	TGTGCCACCAGCAGGACGACGGGGGGCTTAATGTCAGATACGCAGTATTTT
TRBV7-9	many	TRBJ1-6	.	CASSLGMGQNSPLHF	TGTGCCAGCAGCTTAGGTATGGGGCAAAATTCACCCCTCCACTTT
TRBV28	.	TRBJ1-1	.	CASSPAGYEAFF	TGTGCCAGCAGCCCGGCAGGGTACGAAGCTTTCTTT
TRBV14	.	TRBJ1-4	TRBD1	CASSFGTVNEKLFF	TGTGCCAGCAGCTTCGGGACAGTTAATGAAAAACTGTTTTTT
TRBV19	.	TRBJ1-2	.	CASSRTGPYGYTF	TGTGCCAGTAGTCGCACAGGACCCTATGGCTACACCTTC
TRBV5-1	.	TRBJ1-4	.	CASSLGQNEKLFF	TGCGCCAGCAGCTTGGGTCAGAATGAAAAACTGTTTTTT
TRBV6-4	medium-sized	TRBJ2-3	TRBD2	CASSETSGKADTQYF	TGTGCCAGCAGCGAGACTAGCGGGAAAGCAGATACGCAGTATTTT
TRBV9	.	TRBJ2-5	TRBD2	CASSVAGGPIETQYF	TGTGCCAGCAGCGTAGCGGGAGGGCCGATAGAGACCCAGTACTTC
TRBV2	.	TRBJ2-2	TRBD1	CASSVQGANTGELFF	TGTGCCAGCAGTGTCCAGGGGGCGAACACCGGGGAGCTGTTTTTT
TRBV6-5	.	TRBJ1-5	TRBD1	CASAGGQGSNQPQHF	TGTGCCAGCGCGGGGGGACAGGGTAGCAATCAGCCCCAGCATTTT
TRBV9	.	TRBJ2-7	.	CASSVGLRGEQYF	TGTGCCAGCAGCGTCGGATTAAGGGGCGAGCAGTACTTC
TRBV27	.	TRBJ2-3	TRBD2	CASSFGLAGRDTQYF	TGTGCCAGCAGTTTCGGACTAGCGGGGCGAGATACGCAGTATTTT
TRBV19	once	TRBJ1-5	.	CASSRSGLYSNQPQHF	TGTGCCAGTAGTAGGTCGGGTCTATATAGCAATCAGCCCCAGCATTTT
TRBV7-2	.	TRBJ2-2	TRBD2	CASSQYQREAHGELFF	TGTGCCAGCAGCCAATATCAACGGGAGGCCCACGGGGAGCTGTTTTTT
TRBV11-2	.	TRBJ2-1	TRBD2	CASSILAGGEQFF	TGTGCCAGCAGCATCCTAGCGGGAGGTGAGCAGTTCTTC
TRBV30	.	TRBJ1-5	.	CAWSESGNQPQHF	TGTGCCTGGAGTGAGAGCGGCAATCAGCCCCAGCATTTT
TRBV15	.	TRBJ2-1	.	CATSRDSVDNEQFF	TGTGCCACCAGCAGAGATAGTGTAGACAATGAGCAGTTCTTC
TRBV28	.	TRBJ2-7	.	CASKAADTFSFLRYEQYF	TGCGCCAGCAAAGCGGCAGATACATTTTCCTTTCTACGTTACGAGCAGTACTTC
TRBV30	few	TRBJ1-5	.	CAWSVARTQPQHF	TGTGCCTGGAGTGTGGCCAGAACTCAGCCCCAGCATTTT
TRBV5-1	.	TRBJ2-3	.	CASSNGQSTDTQYF	TGCGCCAGCAGCAACGGACAGAGCACAGATACGCAGTATTTT
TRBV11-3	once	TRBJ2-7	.	CASSQGLGPQYF	TGTGCCAGCAGTCAAGGTTTGGGCCCGCAGTACTTC
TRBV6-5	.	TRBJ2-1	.	CASSNIRQSYNEQFF	TGTGCCAGCAGTAATATCCGACAGAGTTACAATGAGCAGTTCTTC
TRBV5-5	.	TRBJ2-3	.	CASSWPVEGNTDTQYF	TGTGCCAGCAGTTGGCCCGTCGAGGGAAACACAGATACGCAGTATTTT
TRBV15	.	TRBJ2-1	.	CATSRGQGTEQFF	TGTGCCACCAGCAGAGGGCAGGGGACTGAGCAGTTCTTC